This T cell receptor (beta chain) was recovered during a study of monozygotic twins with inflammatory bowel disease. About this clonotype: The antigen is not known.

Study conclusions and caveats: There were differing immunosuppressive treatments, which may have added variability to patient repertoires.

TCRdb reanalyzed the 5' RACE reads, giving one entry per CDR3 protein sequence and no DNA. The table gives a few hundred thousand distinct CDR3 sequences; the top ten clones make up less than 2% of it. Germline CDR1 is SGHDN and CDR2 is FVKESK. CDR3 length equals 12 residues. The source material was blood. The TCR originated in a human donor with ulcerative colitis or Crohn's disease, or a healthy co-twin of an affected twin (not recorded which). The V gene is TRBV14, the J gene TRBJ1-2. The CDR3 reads CASSQSLYGYTF. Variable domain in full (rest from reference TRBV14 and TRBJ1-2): EAGVTQFPSHSVIEKGQTVTLRCDPISGHDNLYWYRRVMGKEIKFLLHFVKESKQDESGMPNNRFLAERTGGTYSTLKVQPAELEDSGVYFCASSQSLYGYTFGSGTRLTVV.